These 26 T cell receptor beta chains share one sample of origin, sequenced in a study of monozygotic twins with inflammatory bowel disease. From its re-call of the 5' RACE reads, TCRdb lists each CDR3 protein once, without DNA. The sample shows under 150,000 distinct CDR3 sequences, and 2% to 2.5% sits with its ten largest clones. Sequencing input: blood. The receptors come from a human donor with ulcerative colitis or Crohn's disease, or a healthy co-twin of an affected twin (not recorded which).

The V gene is TRBV7-8, the J gene TRBJ2-7. Germline-derived CDR1 and CDR2 are SGHVS and FQNEAQ. CDR3 size: 13 residues. CDR3 sequence reads: CASSSGDSYEQYF.

The chain employs TRBV12-3 or TRBV12-4 and TRBJ2-7; the D gene TCRdb calls, TRBD1, cannot be checked with no DNA. This CDR3 region has 12 residues. CDR3 amino acids: CASSRENYEQYF.

The V gene is TRBV7-9, the J gene TRBJ1-1. Germline CDR1 reads SEHNR; CDR2 reads FQNEAQ (reference sequence). This CDR3 region has 13 residues. This CDR3 reads CASRPSKNTEAFF.

The V and J genes are TRBV7-9 and TRBJ2-1. CDR3 length: 12 residues. From germline, CDR1 is SEHNR and CDR2 FQNEAQ (reference sequence). Here the CDR3 reads CASSLDIGEQFF.

The gene calls are TRBV5-1 and TRBJ2-7. The CDR3 runs 17 residues. CDR1 is SGHRS, CDR2 YFSETQ, per germline. CDR3 amino acids: CASSLNTRIESSYEQYF.

V and J are TRBV7-9 and TRBJ2-1; TCRdb's D gene call, TRBD1, goes unchecked for lack of DNA. This CDR3 is built from 15 residues. Germline values: CDR1 SEHNR, CDR2 FQNEAQ (reference sequence). Here the CDR3 reads CASSPVPWEDNEQFF.

V is TRBV20-1 and J is TRBJ1-5; checking the TCRdb D call of TRBD1 is not possible without DNA. This CDR3 region has 17 residues. From germline, CDR1 is DFQATT and CDR2 SNEGSKA (reference sequence). The CDR3 loop is CSARERQGAESNQPQHF.

This chain joins TRBV5-1 and TRBJ1-1; TCRdb gives TRBD1 as the D gene, but with no DNA this cannot be confirmed. The CDR3 sequence is 17 residues long. From germline, CDR1 is SGHRS and CDR2 YFSETQ. CDR3 loop: CASSLVGTGALNTEAFF.

The genes are TRBV11-1 and TRBJ2-7; absent DNA, TCRdb's TRBD1 call cannot be checked. This CDR3 region has 12 residues. In germline, CDR1 is SGHAT, CDR2 FQDESV (reference sequence). This CDR3 reads CASSWSRYEQYF.

The V gene is TRBV7-2, the J gene TRBJ2-7; TCRdb picks TRBD1, but there is no DNA to check that call. Germline CDR1 reads SGHTA; CDR2 reads FQGNSA. This CDR3 region has 16 residues. The CDR3 spells CASSQSPGTGTGEQYF.

This chain uses TRBV11-1 with TRBJ2-5; TCRdb's assignment of TRBD2 cannot be checked, as there is no DNA. Germline lookup yields CDR1 SGHAT and CDR2 FQDESV (reference sequence). CDR3 length: 19 residues. CDR3 region: CASSETRGLAGLGKETQYF.

CDR3 in amino acids: CASSWTGADTEAFF. The rearrangement uses TRBV5-1 and TRBJ1-1; without DNA, the TCRdb call of TRBD1 cannot be checked. Germline V CDR1 and CDR2: SGHRS, YFSETQ. The CDR3 spans 14 residues.

The chain couples TRBV18 to TRBJ2-2. Looked up from germline, CDR1 is KGHSH and CDR2 is LQKENI. The CDR3 has 17 amino acids. The CDR3 protein is CTSSPPPGAANTGELFF.

V and J are TRBV20-1 and TRBJ2-7; TCRdb proposes TRBD1, but this gene call is untestable without DNA. Looked up from germline, CDR1 is DFQATT and CDR2 is SNEGSKA (reference sequence). This CDR3 is built from 11 residues. CDR3 amino acids: CSPDREDEQYF.

The V gene is TRBV27, the J gene TRBJ1-1. The germline gives CDR1 MNHEY, CDR2 SMNVEV (reference sequence). The CDR3 is 13 residues long. The CDR3 loop reads CASSYSGNTEAFF.

V gene TRBV5-1 combines with J gene TRBJ1-1. There are 15 residues in the CDR3. Germline V gene data show CDR1 as SGHRS and CDR2 as YFSETQ. The CDR3: CASSSSDTLNTEAFF.

The chain recombines TRBV28 with TRBJ2-7. The CDR3 has 14 residues. Germline V CDR1 and CDR2: MDHEN, SYDVKM. The CDR3: CASSNLERLYEQYF.

The chain has TRBV7-9 and TRBJ2-1; the TCRdb D gene call, TRBD1, has no DNA to confirm it. Germline V gives CDR1 SEHNR, CDR2 FQNEAQ (reference sequence). The CDR3 has 14 residues. The CDR3 is CASSSDRGANEQFF.

V gene TRBV2 combines with J gene TRBJ1-1; TCRdb gives TRBD1 as the D gene, but with no DNA this cannot be confirmed. Germline V CDR1 and CDR2: SNHLY, FYNNEI. CDR3 length: 17 amino acids. The CDR3 reads CASSEALRGTPYTEAFF.

This sequence joins TRBV4-3 and TRBJ2-1; TCRdb reports TRBD1, a call that lacks DNA to check it against. There are 16 residues in the CDR3. From germline, CDR1 is LGHNA and CDR2 YSLEER. The CDR3 loop reads CASSQELTGRNNEQFF.

The V gene is TRBV27, the J gene TRBJ2-7; there is no DNA to check the TCRdb D call of TRBD2. The germline V gene has CDR1 MNHEY and CDR2 SMNVEV (reference sequence). The CDR3 length is 18 residues. CDR3: CASSLYRRGAGGSSEQYF.

V and J are TRBV5-4 and TRBJ2-2; absent DNA, TCRdb's TRBD2 call cannot be checked. Germline V CDR1 and CDR2: SGHNT, YYREEE (reference sequence). The CDR3 loop spans 14 amino acids. The CDR3 is CASRSRGGAGELFF.

The chain recombines TRBV4-2 with TRBJ2-5; the TCRdb call, TRBD2, lacks DNA for checking. The CDR3 totals 15 residues. Germline V gene data show CDR1 as LGHNA and CDR2 as YNFKEQ. This chain's CDR3 is CASSPNSGPTETQYF.

The chain is built from TRBV24-1 and TRBJ1-1; checking the TCRdb D call of TRBD1 is not possible without DNA. The CDR3 contains 16 residues. Germline CDR1 and CDR2: KGHDR and SFDVKD. CDR3 in amino acids: CATSVFPDRQNTEAFF.

The CDR3 loop reads CASSLAGIGQYEQYF. The chain uses TRBV7-8 and TRBJ2-7; the TRBD1 assignment by TCRdb is unverifiable without DNA. Germline V lookup: CDR1 SGHVS, CDR2 FQNEAQ. This CDR3 contains 15 residues.

This chain joins TRBV21-1 and TRBJ1-1; TCRdb picks TRBD1, but there is no DNA to check that call. TRBV21-1 is a pseudogene locus. The CDR3 contains 13 residues. The CDR3 here is CASSPREHSEAFF.